This T cell receptor (beta chain) was observed in a study of siplizumab effects on memory and regulatory T cells. Overall study findings and caveats: Greater diversity than memory cells seemed evident in naive T cells, which also appeared to be major alloresponse contributors. Proliferating Tregs taken from siplizumab cultures were not shown to have a confirmed suppressive function. With siplizumab, mappable alloreactive CD4+ clones averaged roughly 64% Treg-derived, versus 25% to 30% in controls.

Germline assignment: CDR1 MNHNY and CDR2 SVGAGI (reference sequence). Between the trimmed V and J ends, which lost 2 bases and 2 bases, there was a span of 13 bases. This CDR3 has 15 amino acids. Measured with immunoSEQ multiplex PCR; TCRdb has only the in-frame clones, and not every one. The sample has 18,000 or so clones, 35% to 60% seen once; the top ten hold around 5%. Regarding this clone: The antigen remains undetermined.

Kept together in coculture, the mixed lymphocyte reaction cells spent about six days at 37°C. Sequencing was performed on CFSE-low (dividing) CD4+ T cells sorted from an allogeneic mixed lymphocyte reaction. The receptor was derived from a human donor in good health; the cells came from an allogeneic mixed lymphocyte reaction. J is TRBJ2-7 and V is TRBV6-6; no definite D call. CDR3 nucleotide sequence: TGTGCCAGCAGTTACGGTGGGATGGGGACCTACGAGCAGTACTTC. Translation: CASSYGGMGTYEQYF.